These 27 T cell receptor beta chains were all obtained from the same sample, sequenced in a study of robustness of blood B and T cell sequencing. Instead of genomic DNA, mRNA was used to measure TCR beta repertoires. cDNA was made with a 5' template-switch oligo adding a universal priming site. The template-switch oligo carried a 12-nucleotide random UMI tagging each cDNA molecule. TCRdb processed the PCR reads anew with MiXCR; each CDR3 protein has one entry. The sample holds approximately 2,100 distinct CDR3 sequences, approximately 72% seen once. Sequencing used peripheral blood. Receptors originate from a human donor in good health.

The chain has TRBV5-1 and TRBJ1-2, with D unresolved. CDR3 size: 14 residues. The ends were cut back, 3 bases at V and 8 bases at J, with 17 bases in the middle. The V gene's germline CDR1 is SGHRS and CDR2 YFSETQ. The CDR3 loop reads CASSYLGSDSGYTF. DNA for the CDR3: TGCGCCAGCAGCTACCTAGGGTCGGACTCGGGCTACACCTTC.

V is TRBV7-8 and J is TRBJ2-1; D may be TRBD1 (6 bases). Germline CDR1 reads SGHVS; CDR2 reads FQNEAQ. This CDR3 spans 14 amino acids. The germline V and J ends were trimmed by 5 bases and 5 bases, with 13 bases remaining between them. The CDR3 region is CASSPGANHNEQFF. In DNA, the CDR3 is TGTGCCAGCAGCCCAGGGGCGAATCACAATGAGCAGTTCTTC.

The chain uses TRBV10-3 and TRBJ2-1, with 16 bases matching TRBD2. The germline CDR1 and CDR2 sequences are ENHRY and SYGVKD. V trimming: 6 bases; J trimming: 8 bases; junction bases outside the gene matches: 4. The CDR3 is made up of 15 amino acids. CDR3 bases: TGTGCCATCAGAGACGGGACTAGCGGGGGGGATGAGCAGTTCTTC. Translating it yields CAIRDGTSGGDEQFF.

This clonotype was counted between two and nine times. V gene TRBV7-2 combines with J gene TRBJ1-5, with D maybe TRBD1 (5 bases). CDR3 size: 15 residues. Germline V gives CDR1 SGHTA, CDR2 FQGNSA. The V and J ends lost 3 bases and 9 bases respectively, with 18 bases between them. The CDR3 protein is CASSFSGQGGGPQHF. Here the CDR3 DNA reads TGTGCCAGCAGCTTTAGCGGGCAGGGTGGAGGGCCCCAGCATTTT. Full variable domain (remainder filled in from reference TRBV7-2 and TRBJ1-5): GAGVSQSPSNKVTEKGKDVELRCDPISGHTALYWYRQSLGQGLEFLIYFQGNSAPDKSGLPSDRFSAERTGGSVSTLTIQRTQQEDSAVYLCASSFSGQGGGPQHFGDGTRLSIL.

This chain uses TRBV11-2 with TRBJ2-7, with D unresolved. Germline CDR1 and CDR2: SGHAT and FQNNGV. V was pared by 0 bases and J by 2 bases, with 11 bases between. The CDR3 has 15 amino acids. As DNA, the CDR3 is TGTGCCAGCAGCTTAGATTCGTGGATCGCCTACGAGCAGTACTTC. Its protein is CASSLDSWIAYEQYF. The full variable domain, its missing parts supplied by reference TRBV11-2 and TRBJ2-7, is EAGVAQSPRYKIIEKRQSVAFWCNPISGHATLYWYQQILGQGPKLLIQFQNNGVVDDSQLPKDRFSAERLKGVDSTLKIQPAKLEDSAVYLCASSLDSWIAYEQYFGPGTRLTVT.

The rearrangement uses TRBV6-6 and TRBJ1-2; 7 bases fit TRBD1. Germline V gives CDR1 MNHNY, CDR2 SVGAGI (reference sequence). The CDR3 extends over 14 amino acids. Unmatched junction bases numbered 6, after V lost 6 bases and J lost 2 bases. The CDR3 here is CASSTGTANYGYTF. CDR3 DNA: TGTGCCAGCAGCACCGGGACAGCGAACTATGGCTACACCTTC.

This chain joins TRBV7-9 and TRBJ2-3, with D unresolved. This CDR3 is built from 17 residues. The V and J ends lost 5 bases and 2 bases respectively, with 20 bases between them. CDR1 and CDR2 from the germline V gene are SEHNR and FQNEAQ (reference sequence). DNA of the CDR3: TGTGCCAGCAGCGCACGGACCGGCCATAGATTCACAGATACGCAGTATTTT. Its translation is CASSARTGHRFTDTQYF.

V and J are TRBV19 and TRBJ1-5; D ambiguous. V shed 4 bases and J shed 6 bases, with 7 bases lying between them. This CDR3 is 12 amino acids long. CDR1 and CDR2 from the germline V gene are LNHDA and SQIVND (reference sequence). The CDR3 here is CASSRRAQPQHF. As DNA, the CDR3 is TGTGCCAGTAGTAGGAGGGCTCAGCCCCAGCATTTT.

The chain joins TRBV19 to TRBJ1-1; 8 nucleotides align to TRBD1. The CDR3 covers 13 residues. The V gene's germline CDR1 is LNHDA and CDR2 SQIVND (reference sequence). V was clipped by 4 bases and J by 4 bases; unmatched bases: 2. As DNA, the CDR3 is TGTGCCAGTAGTAATACAGGGGGCACTGAAGCTTTCTTT. As protein: CASSNTGGTEAFF.

The gene calls are TRBV7-6 and TRBJ2-3; the D is unclear. V was pared by 1 base and J by 2 bases, with 13 bases between. Germline loops: CDR1 SGHVS, CDR2 FNYEAQ. The CDR3 covers 16 residues. Here the CDR3 reads CASSLESGGDTDTQYF. The CDR3 nucleotides read TGTGCCAGCAGCTTAGAGTCGGGTGGGGACACAGATACGCAGTATTTT.

This clonotype was observed a few times. The chain combines TRBV30 with TRBJ1-1; TRBD1 is a possible D gene (5 bases). Germline V CDR1 and CDR2: GTSNPN, SVGIG (reference sequence). V shed 2 bases and J shed 5 bases, with 15 bases lying between them. This CDR3 has 14 residues. CDR3 bases: TGTGCCTGGAGTCATTTTACAGGTCCTACTGAAGCTTTCTTT. Its protein product is CAWSHFTGPTEAFF.

The chain links TRBV29-1 to TRBJ1-1; 7 bases are a match to TRBD1. CDR3 length: 13 residues. Germline lookup yields CDR1 SQVTM and CDR2 ANQGSEA. Losses at the gene ends were 6 bases for V and 1 base for J; bases not matched to a gene: 5. The CDR3 protein is CSVARDRNTEAFF. The DNA for the CDR3 is TGCAGCGTGGCCCGGGACAGGAACACTGAAGCTTTCTTT.

The chain carries TRBV10-3 and TRBJ2-7; maybe TRBD2 (6 bases). Germline CDR1 and CDR2: ENHRY and SYGVKD. This CDR3 spans 11 amino acids. V lost 10 bases and J lost 2, with 9 bases in between. CDR3 in amino acids: CATASAYEQYF. The CDR3 region has the DNA TGTGCCACCGCTAGCGCCTACGAGCAGTACTTC.

Here the CDR3 reads CASSPVPSTDTQYF. DNA for the CDR3: TGTGCCAGCTCACCAGTCCCAAGCACAGATACGCAGTATTTT. The chain is built from TRBV18 and TRBJ2-3, with no clear D. Germline CDR1 KGHSH, CDR2 LQKENI. V was cut by 2 bases and J by 0 bases, with 6 bases left in between. The CDR3 is 14 residues long.

The rearrangement uses TRBV29-1 and TRBJ1-2; D not certain. The germline V gene has CDR1 SQVTM and CDR2 ANQGSEA. CDR3 length: 15 amino acids. Trimming shortened V by 3 bases and J by 5 bases, and 19 bases separated the two germline ends. The CDR3 here is CSVDPMSPSRYGYTF. CDR3 in DNA: TGCAGCGTTGACCCAATGAGTCCCTCGAGGTATGGCTACACCTTC.

V and J are TRBV19 and TRBJ1-5, with TRBD1 matching over 8 bases. Trimming at V came to 7 bases and at J to 1 base, leaving 6 bases not matched to a gene. This CDR3 has 15 amino acids. In germline, CDR1 is LNHDA, CDR2 SQIVND (reference sequence). The CDR3 DNA is TGTGCCAGTACCCGCGACAGGGGAAGCAATCAGCCCCAGCATTTT. As protein: CASTRDRGSNQPQHF.

The genes are TRBV5-1 and TRBJ1-2; perhaps TRBD1 as D (6 bases). V was clipped by 4 bases and J by 0 bases, with 13 bases between them. CDR1 SGHRS and CDR2 YFSETQ come from the germline V gene. The CDR3 runs 15 residues. The CDR3 sequence: CASSLQGGTNYGYTF. CDR3 bases: TGCGCCAGCAGCCTACAGGGAGGGACTAACTATGGCTACACCTTC.

The CDR3 coding sequence is TGTGCCAGCAGTGAGGGACAGGGGAACGGTAATGAAAAACTGTTTTTT. Protein product: CASSEGQGNGNEKLFF. The rearrangement links TRBV6-1 to TRBJ1-4, with TRBD1 matching over 10 bases. V shed 3 bases and J 4 bases; nucleotides not matched to a gene: 5. CDR1 is MNHNS, CDR2 SASEGT, per germline. This CDR3 is built from 16 residues.

V and J are TRBV10-3 and TRBJ2-1, with TRBD1 matching 10 bases. Unmatched junction bases numbered 9, after V lost 10 bases and J lost 6 bases. This CDR3 comprises 14 residues. Germline values: CDR1 ENHRY, CDR2 SYGVKD. This chain's CDR3 is CATAGTGASNEQFF. In nucleotides, the CDR3 is TGTGCCACGGCCGGGACAGGGGCGTCCAATGAGCAGTTCTTC.

This chain connects TRBV20-1 to TRBJ1-2; the D is unclear. Germline CDR1 reads DFQATT; CDR2 reads SNEGSKA (reference sequence). CDR3 size: 12 residues. Trimming stripped 6 bases from V and 2 bases from J, with 10 bases between. Written as DNA, the CDR3 is TGCAGTGCCAGTCTGCCGAACTATGGCTACACCTTC. Translated, it gives CSASLPNYGYTF.

The gene calls are TRBV30 and TRBJ2-1, with 8 bases fitting TRBD1. With V trimmed by 0 bases and J by 6 bases, 7 bases remained unmatched. Germline V gene data show CDR1 as GTSNPN and CDR2 as SVGIG (reference sequence). CDR3 length: 15 amino acids. CDR3 nucleotides: TGTGCCTGGAGTGTGGCAGGGGGCACCCTCAATGAGCAGTTCTTC. Amino acid sequence: CAWSVAGGTLNEQFF.

This rearrangement joins TRBV11-1 to TRBJ2-1; D unclear. Germline V gene sequence: CDR1 SGHAT, CDR2 FQDESV (reference sequence). The CDR3 contains 15 residues. V shed 6 bases and J shed 2 bases, with 14 bases lying between them. CDR3 sequence reads: CASSFDKPTYNEQFF. The CDR3 nucleotides are TGTGCCAGCAGTTTCGACAAACCTACCTACAATGAGCAGTTCTTC.

The table lists this clonotype with a few counts. The gene calls are TRBV6-2 or TRBV6-3 and TRBJ1-2, with 9 bases matching TRBD1. Germline V gene data show CDR1 as MNHEY and CDR2 as SVGEGT. CDR3 length: 14 residues. Trimming removed 2 bases from V and 9 bases from J; junction bases left unmatched: 7. Here the CDR3 reads CASSYPRDRECYTF. The CDR3 region has the DNA TGTGCCAGCAGTTACCCGCGGGACAGGGAATGCTACACCTTC.

For the CDR3, the DNA is TGCAGCGTTCGAAGCCACGGAGCCCCCCAGCATTTT. Encoded protein: CSVRSHGAPQHF. The chain has TRBV29-1 and TRBJ1-5; D remains unclear. V dropped 5 bases and J dropped 10 bases, with 15 bases sitting between them. The germline gives CDR1 SQVTM, CDR2 ANQGSEA. The CDR3 has 12 amino acids.

The rearrangement uses TRBV12-3 or TRBV12-4 and TRBJ2-3; 8 positions agree with TRBD1. This CDR3 is built from 12 residues. Trimming removed 2 bases from V and 10 bases from J; junction bases left unmatched: 2. The CDR3 sequence: CASSLRGQAQYF. DNA for the CDR3: TGTGCCAGCAGTTTAAGGGGACAGGCGCAGTATTTT.

Only a few counts were recorded for this clonotype. The J gene is TRBJ1-1, the V gene TRBV13, with D perhaps TRBD1 (5 bases). The V end was cut by 5 bases, the J end by 11 bases, with 15 bases between. Germline V gene data show CDR1 as PRHDT and CDR2 as FYEKMQ (reference sequence). This CDR3 comprises 12 residues. CDR3 residues: CASSASMGDAFF. Here the CDR3 DNA reads TGTGCCAGCAGCGCCAGCATGGGGGATGCTTTCTTT.

The chain carries TRBV5-6 and TRBJ1-1, with 11 bases that match TRBD1. The CDR3 runs to 16 residues. Germline trimming cut 0 bases from V and 4 bases from J; bases unmatched to any gene: 5. CDR1 is SGHDT and CDR2 is YYEEEE in the germline V gene. CDR3 coding DNA: TGTGCCAGCAGCTTGGGAACCGGGACAGGGGGCACTGAAGCTTTCTTT. It is translated as CASSLGTGTGGTEAFF.